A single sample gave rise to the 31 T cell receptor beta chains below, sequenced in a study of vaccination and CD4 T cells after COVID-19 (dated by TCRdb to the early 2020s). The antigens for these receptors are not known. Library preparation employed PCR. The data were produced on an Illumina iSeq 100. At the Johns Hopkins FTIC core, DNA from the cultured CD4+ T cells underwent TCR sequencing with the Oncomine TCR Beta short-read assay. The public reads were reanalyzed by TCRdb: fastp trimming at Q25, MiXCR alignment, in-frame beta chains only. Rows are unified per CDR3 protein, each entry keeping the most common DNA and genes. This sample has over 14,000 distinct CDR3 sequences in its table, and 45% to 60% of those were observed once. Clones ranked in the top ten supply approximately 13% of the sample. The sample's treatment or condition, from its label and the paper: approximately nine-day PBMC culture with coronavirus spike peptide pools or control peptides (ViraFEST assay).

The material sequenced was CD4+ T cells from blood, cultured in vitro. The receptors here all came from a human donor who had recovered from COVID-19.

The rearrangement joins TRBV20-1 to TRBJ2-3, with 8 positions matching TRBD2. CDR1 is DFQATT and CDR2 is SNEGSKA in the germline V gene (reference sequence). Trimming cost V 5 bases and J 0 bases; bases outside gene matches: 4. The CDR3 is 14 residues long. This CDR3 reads CSAGGGSSTDTQYF. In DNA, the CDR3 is TGCAGTGCTGGCGGGGGGTCCAGCACAGATACGCAGTATTTT.

The CDR3 sequence is CASSELGGAVADTQYF. In nucleotides, the CDR3 is TGTGCCAGCAGCGAGCTTGGGGGGGCTGTGGCAGATACGCAGTATTTT. The genes are TRBV7-9 and TRBJ2-3; TRBD2 might be the D (7 bases). V lost 5 bases, J lost 4 bases, and 19 bases lay in between. In germline, CDR1 is SEHNR, CDR2 FQNEAQ (reference sequence). The CDR3 length is 16 residues.

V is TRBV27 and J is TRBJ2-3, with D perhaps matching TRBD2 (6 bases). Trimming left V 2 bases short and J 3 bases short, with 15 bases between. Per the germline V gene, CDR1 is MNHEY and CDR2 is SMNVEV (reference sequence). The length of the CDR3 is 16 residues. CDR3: CASSLTPSETTDTQYF. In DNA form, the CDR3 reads TGTGCCAGCAGTTTAACCCCTAGCGAGACTACAGATACGCAGTATTTT.

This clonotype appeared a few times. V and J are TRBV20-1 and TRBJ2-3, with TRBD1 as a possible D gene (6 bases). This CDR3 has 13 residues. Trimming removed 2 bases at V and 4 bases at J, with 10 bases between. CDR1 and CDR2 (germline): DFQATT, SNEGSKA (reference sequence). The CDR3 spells CSARPGAPDTQYF. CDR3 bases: TGCAGTGCTAGACCAGGGGCCCCAGATACGCAGTATTTT.

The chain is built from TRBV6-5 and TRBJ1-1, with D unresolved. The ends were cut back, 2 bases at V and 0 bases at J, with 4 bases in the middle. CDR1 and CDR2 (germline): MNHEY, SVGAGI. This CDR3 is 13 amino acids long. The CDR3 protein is CASSYDLNTEAFF. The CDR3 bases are TGTGCCAGCAGTTACGACCTGAACACTGAAGCTTTCTTT.

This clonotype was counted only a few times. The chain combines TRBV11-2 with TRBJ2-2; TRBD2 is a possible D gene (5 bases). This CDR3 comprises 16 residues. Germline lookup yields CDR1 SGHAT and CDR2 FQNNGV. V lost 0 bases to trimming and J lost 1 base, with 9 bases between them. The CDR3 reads CASSLEVGRNTGELFF. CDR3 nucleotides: TGTGCCAGCAGCTTAGAGGTGGGGAGGAACACCGGGGAGCTGTTTTTT.

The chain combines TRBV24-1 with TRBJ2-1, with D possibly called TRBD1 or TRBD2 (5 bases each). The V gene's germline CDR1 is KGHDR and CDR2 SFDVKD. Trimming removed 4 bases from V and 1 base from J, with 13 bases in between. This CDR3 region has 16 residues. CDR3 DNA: TGTGCCACCAGTGACCCCGGGGCCGAGTCCTACAATGAGCAGTTCTTC. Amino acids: CATSDPGAESYNEQFF.

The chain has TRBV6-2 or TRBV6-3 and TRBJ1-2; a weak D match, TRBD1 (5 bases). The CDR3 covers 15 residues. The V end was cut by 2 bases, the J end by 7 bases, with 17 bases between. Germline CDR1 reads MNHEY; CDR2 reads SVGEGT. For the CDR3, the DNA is TGTGCCAGCAGTTACCGATCGAAGGGGATTCCTGGCTACACCTTC. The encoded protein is CASSYRSKGIPGYTF.

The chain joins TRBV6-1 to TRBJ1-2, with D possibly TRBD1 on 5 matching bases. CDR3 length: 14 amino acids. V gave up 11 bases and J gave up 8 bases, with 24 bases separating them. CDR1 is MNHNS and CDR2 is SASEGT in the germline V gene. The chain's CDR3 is CAASPEVQGRGYTF. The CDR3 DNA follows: TGTGCCGCCTCCCCCGAAGTGCAGGGAAGAGGCTACACCTTC.

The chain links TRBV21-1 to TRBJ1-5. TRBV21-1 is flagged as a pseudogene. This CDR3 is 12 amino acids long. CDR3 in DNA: TGTGCCAGCCTTTTTAGCAATCAGCCCCAGCATTTT. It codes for CASLFSNQPQHF.

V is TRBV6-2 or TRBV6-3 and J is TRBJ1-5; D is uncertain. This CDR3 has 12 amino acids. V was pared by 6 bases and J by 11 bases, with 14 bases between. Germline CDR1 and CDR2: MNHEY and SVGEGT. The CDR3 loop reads CASSPGLGTQHF. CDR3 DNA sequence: TGTGCCAGCAGCCCCGGGTTGGGCACCCAGCATTTT.

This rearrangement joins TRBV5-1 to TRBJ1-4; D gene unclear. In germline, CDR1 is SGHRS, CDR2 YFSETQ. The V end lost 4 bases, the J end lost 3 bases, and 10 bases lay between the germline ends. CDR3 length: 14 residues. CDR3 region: CASSRGGPNEKLFF. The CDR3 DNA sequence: TGCGCCAGCAGCCGAGGAGGCCCTAATGAAAAACTGTTTTTT.

Here the CDR3 reads CASSFQGSNQPQHF. The CDR3 nucleotides read TGTGCCAGTAGTTTTCAGGGGAGCAATCAGCCCCAGCATTTT. The chain joins TRBV19 to TRBJ1-5, with a weak D call TRBD1 (6 bases). The CDR3 covers 14 residues. V was shortened by 5 bases and J by 1 base, with 9 bases between the two germline ends. The V gene's germline CDR1 is LNHDA and CDR2 SQIVND (reference sequence).

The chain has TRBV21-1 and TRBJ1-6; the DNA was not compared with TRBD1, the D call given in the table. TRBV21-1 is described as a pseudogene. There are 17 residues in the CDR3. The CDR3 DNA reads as TGTGCCAGCAGCCCTTATCTACCGGGACAGGGATATTCACCCCTCCACTTT. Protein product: CASSPYLPGQGYSPLHF.

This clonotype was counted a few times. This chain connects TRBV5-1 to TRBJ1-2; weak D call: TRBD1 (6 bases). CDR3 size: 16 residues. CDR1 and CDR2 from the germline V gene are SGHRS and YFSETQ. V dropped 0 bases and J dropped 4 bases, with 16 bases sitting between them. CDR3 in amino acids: CASSLEEGVRVYGYTF. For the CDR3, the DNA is TGCGCCAGCAGCTTGGAGGAGGGGGTTCGGGTCTATGGCTACACCTTC.

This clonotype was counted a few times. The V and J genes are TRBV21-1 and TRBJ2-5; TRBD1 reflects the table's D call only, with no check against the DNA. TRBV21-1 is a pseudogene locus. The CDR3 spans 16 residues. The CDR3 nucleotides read TGTGCCAGCAGCAAAGGAGGGACAGGGCCACAAGAGACCCAGTACTTC. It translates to CASSKGGTGPQETQYF.

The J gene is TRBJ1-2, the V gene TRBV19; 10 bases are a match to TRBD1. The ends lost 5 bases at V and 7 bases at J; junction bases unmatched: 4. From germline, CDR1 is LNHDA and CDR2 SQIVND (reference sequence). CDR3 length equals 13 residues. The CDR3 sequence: CASSRTGGVGYTF. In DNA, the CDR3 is TGTGCCAGTAGTCGGACAGGGGGAGTTGGCTACACCTTC.

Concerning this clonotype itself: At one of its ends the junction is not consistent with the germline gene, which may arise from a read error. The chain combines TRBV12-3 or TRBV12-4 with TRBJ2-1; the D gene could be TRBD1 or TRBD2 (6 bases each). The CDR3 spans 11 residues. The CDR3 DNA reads TGTGCCAGCAGCCTACGGGAAAGGGGGGTCTTC. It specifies CASSLRERGVF.

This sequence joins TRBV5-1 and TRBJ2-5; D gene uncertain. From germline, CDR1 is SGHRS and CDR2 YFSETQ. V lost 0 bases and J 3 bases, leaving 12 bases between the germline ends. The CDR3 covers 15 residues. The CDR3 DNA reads TGCGCCAGCAGCTTGGCCAGCAGGACCGAAGAGACCCAGTACTTC. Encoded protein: CASSLASRTEETQYF.

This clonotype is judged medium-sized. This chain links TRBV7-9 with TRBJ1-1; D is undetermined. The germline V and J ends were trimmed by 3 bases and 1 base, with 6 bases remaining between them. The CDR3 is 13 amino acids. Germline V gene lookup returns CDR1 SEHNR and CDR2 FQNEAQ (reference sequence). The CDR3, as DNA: TGTGCCAGCAGCTTCCCACGGAACACTGAAGCTTTCTTT. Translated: CASSFPRNTEAFF.

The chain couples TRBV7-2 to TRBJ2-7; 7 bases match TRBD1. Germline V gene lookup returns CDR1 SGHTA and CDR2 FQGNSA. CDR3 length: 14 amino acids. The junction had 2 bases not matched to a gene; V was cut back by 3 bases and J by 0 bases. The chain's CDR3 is CASSFDRASYEQYF. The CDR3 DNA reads TGTGCCAGCAGCTTTGACAGGGCCTCCTACGAGCAGTACTTC.

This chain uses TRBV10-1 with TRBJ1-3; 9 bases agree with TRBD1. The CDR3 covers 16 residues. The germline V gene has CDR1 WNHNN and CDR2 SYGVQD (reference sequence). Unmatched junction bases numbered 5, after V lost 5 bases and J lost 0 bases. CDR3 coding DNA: TGCGCCAGCAGTCTGGGACAGGGACGCTCTGGAAACACCATATATTTT. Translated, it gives CASSLGQGRSGNTIYF.

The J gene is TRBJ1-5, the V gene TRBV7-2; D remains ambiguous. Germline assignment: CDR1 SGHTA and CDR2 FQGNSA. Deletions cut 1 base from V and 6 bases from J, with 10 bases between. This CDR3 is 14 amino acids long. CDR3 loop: CASSLEAWGQPQHF. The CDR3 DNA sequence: TGTGCCAGCAGCTTAGAGGCATGGGGTCAGCCCCAGCATTTT.

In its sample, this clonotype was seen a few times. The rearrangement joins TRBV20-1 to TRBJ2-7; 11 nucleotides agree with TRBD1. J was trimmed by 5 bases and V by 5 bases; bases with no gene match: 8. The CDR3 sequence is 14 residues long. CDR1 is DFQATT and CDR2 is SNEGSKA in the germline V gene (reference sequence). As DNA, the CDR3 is TGCAGTGCTCCCGGACAGGGGGCGCGGGACGAGCAGTACTTC. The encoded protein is CSAPGQGARDEQYF.

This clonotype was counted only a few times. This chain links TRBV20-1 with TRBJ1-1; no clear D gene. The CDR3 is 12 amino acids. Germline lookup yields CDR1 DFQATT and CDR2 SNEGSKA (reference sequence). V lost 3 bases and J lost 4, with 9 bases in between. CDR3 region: CSASTHTTEAFF. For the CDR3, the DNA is TGCAGTGCTAGTACCCATACCACTGAAGCTTTCTTT.

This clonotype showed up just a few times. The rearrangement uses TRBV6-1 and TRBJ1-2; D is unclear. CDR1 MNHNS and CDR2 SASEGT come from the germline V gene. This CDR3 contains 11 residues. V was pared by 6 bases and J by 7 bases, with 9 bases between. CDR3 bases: TGTGCCAGCAGCCCCTCGGTTGGCTACACCTTC. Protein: CASSPSVGYTF.

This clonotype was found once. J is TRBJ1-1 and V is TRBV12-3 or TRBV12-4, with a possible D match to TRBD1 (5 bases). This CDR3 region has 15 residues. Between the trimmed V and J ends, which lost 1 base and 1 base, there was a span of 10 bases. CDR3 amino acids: CASSLGGRRNTEAFF. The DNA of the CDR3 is TGTGCCAGCAGTTTAGGGGGGAGGAGGAACACTGAAGCTTTCTTT.

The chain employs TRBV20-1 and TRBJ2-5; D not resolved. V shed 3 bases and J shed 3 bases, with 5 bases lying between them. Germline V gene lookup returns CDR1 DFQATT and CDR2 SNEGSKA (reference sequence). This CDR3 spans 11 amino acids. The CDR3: CSASPKETQYF. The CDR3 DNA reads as TGCAGTGCTAGCCCTAAAGAGACCCAGTACTTC.

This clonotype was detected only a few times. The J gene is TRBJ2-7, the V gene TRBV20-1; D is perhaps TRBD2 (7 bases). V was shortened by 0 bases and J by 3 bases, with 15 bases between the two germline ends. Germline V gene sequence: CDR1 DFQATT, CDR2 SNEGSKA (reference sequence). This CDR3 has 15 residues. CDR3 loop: CSARDPGGPLYEQYF. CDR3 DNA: TGCAGTGCTAGAGATCCGGGGGGCCCCCTCTACGAGCAGTACTTC.

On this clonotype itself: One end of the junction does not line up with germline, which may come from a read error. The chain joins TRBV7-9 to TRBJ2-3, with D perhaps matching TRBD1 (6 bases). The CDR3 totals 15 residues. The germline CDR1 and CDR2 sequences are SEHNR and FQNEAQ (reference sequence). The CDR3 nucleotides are TGTGCCAGCAGCTTAGAAGGGATCCGGACAGATGCGCAGTATTTT. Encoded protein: CASSLEGIRTDAQYF. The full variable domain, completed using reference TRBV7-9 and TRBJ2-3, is DTGVSQNPRHKITKRGQNVTFRCDPISEHNRLYWYRQTLGQGPEFLTYFQNEAQLEKSRLLSDRFSAERPKGSFSTLEIQRTEQGDSAMYLCASSLEGIRTDAQYFGPGTRLTVL.

Here the CDR3 DNA reads TGCGCCAGCAGATCCGGGACAGACACCGGGGAGCTGTTTTTT. This sequence encodes CASRSGTDTGELFF. The chain carries TRBV5-1 and TRBJ2-2, with TRBD1 matching 7 bases. With V trimmed by 5 bases and J by 3 bases, 4 bases remained unmatched. Germline assignment: CDR1 SGHRS and CDR2 YFSETQ. The CDR3 spans 14 residues.